This T cell receptor (beta chain) emerged from a study of OX40 agonist ivuxolimab in advanced cancers. Broader study findings: Partial responders receiving 0.1-3.0 mg/kg showed among the lowest clonal expansion. CD8+ T cells averaged more expanded clones than CD4+.

A note on this clone: The antigen remains undetermined. An end of the junction differs from the germline gene, which may be a read error.

The repertoire was sequenced with immunoSEQ multiplex PCR; TCRdb's copy has only in-frame clones and lacks some. The sample consists of around 100,000 clones, 90% of them appearing once. Germline assignment: CDR1 MNHEY and CDR2 SVGAGI. This CDR3 is 12 amino acids long. This receptor was identified in an adult with an advanced solid tumor such as melanoma, head and neck, liver or kidney cancer. The chain employs TRBV6-5 and TRBJ2-1; no clear D gene. Sequenced material: CD4+ or CD8+ T cells sorted from blood, taken in a trial of the OX40 agonist ivuxolimab. Written as DNA, the CDR3 is TGTGCCAGCAGTTACTCCTTCAATGAGCAGTTCTTC. Its translation: CASSYSFNEQFF.